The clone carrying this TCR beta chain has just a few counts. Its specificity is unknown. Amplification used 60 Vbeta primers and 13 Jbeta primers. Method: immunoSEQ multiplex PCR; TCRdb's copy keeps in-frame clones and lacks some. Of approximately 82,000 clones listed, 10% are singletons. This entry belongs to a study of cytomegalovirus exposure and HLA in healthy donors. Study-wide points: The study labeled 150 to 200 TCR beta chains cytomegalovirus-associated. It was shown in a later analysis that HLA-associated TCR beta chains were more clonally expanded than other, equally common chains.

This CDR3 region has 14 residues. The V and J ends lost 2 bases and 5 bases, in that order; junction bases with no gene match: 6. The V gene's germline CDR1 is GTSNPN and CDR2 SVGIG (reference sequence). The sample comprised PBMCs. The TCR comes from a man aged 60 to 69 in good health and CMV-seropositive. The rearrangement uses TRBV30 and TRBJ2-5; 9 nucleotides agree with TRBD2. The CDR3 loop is CAWSRRGGRETQYF. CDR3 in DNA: TGTGCCTGGAGTCGGCGGGGGGGCCGTGAGACCCAGTACTTC.